These T cell receptor beta chains were read from a single sample in a study of shared clonotypes between healthy human individuals. Profiling relied on immunoSEQ multiplex PCR, and the TCRdb table lists in-frame clones only, not all of them. In the table there are millions of clones, approximately 95% of which are singletons. The specimen was naive CD8+ T cells sorted from blood. These receptors all come from a young man in good health. CDR3s include the opening cysteine and the closing phenylalanine or tryptophan. Fields, in order: CDR3 protein, CDR3 DNA, D gene, V gene, J gene. The D gene is left open where the match is weak.

CDR3: CASSYMSGGTDTQYF
DNA: TGTGCCAGCAGTTACATGTCAGGGGGGACAGATACGCAGTATTTT
D: .
V: TRBV6-6
J: TRBJ2-3

CDR3: CASSHTIDYEQYF
DNA: TGTGCCAGCAGCCACACAATCGACTACGAGCAGTACTTC
D: .
V: TRBV7-9
J: TRBJ2-7

CDR3: CASSRGLAGSLYEQYF
DNA: TGTGCCAGCAGCAGGGGACTAGCGGGGAGCCTCTACGAGCAGTACTTC
D: TRBD2
V: TRBV5-8
J: TRBJ2-7

CDR3: CASSWRLDPGEQYF
DNA: TGTGCCAGCAGCTGGAGACTCGACCCAGGGGAGCAGTACTTC
D: .
V: TRBV7-6
J: TRBJ2-7

CDR3: CASSVSGLGHGTQYF
DNA: TGTGCCAGCAGCGTCTCGGGACTGGGCCATGGTACGCAGTATTTT
D: .
V: TRBV9
J: TRBJ2-3

CDR3: CASRVRGSPYGYTF
DNA: TGTGCCAGCAGAGTGAGAGGGTCCCCGTATGGCTACACCTTC
D: .
V: TRBV6-5
J: TRBJ1-2

CDR3: CASSPQGGPDYGYTF
DNA: TGTGCCAGCAGCCCACAGGGAGGGCCTGACTATGGCTACACCTTC
D: .
V: TRBV6-6
J: TRBJ1-2

CDR3: CASTIDPSPYTQYF
DNA: TGTGCCAGCACTATCGACCCCAGTCCTTATACGCAGTATTTT
D: .
V: TRBV7-9
J: TRBJ2-3

CDR3: CAWLGTEAFF
DNA: TGTGCCTGGCTGGGCACTGAAGCTTTCTTT
D: .
V: TRBV30
J: TRBJ1-1

CDR3: CSVEESLAGNLYEQYF
DNA: TGCAGCGTTGAAGAGTCACTAGCGGGTAATCTCTACGAGCAGTACTTC
D: TRBD2
V: TRBV29-1
J: TRBJ2-7

CDR3: CASSLLGEGVEETQYF
DNA: TGTGCCAGCAGTTTACTCGGGGAAGGGGTCGAAGAGACCCAGTACTTC
D: .
V: TRBV27
J: TRBJ2-5

CDR3: CASSQDWQRTIGGELFF
DNA: TGCGCCAGCAGCCAAGACTGGCAGCGGACAATCGGCGGGGAGCTGTTTTTT
D: .
V: TRBV4-3
J: TRBJ2-2